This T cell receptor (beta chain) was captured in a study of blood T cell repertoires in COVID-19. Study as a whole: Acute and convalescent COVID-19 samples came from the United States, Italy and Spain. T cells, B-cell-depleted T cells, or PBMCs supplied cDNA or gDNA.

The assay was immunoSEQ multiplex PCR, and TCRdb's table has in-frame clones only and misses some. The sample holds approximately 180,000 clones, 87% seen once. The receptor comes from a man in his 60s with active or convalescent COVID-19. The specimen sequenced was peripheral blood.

The CDR3 bases are TGTGCCAGCAGGAGCGGGGGGGATGTTGAGCAGTTCTTC. Translation: CASRSGGDVEQFF. The V gene is TRBV7-9, the J gene TRBJ2-1, with 10 positions matching TRBD2. J was trimmed by 9 bases and V by 6 bases; bases with no gene match: 5. The CDR3 contains 13 residues. Germline CDR1 is SEHNR and CDR2 is FQNEAQ (reference sequence).